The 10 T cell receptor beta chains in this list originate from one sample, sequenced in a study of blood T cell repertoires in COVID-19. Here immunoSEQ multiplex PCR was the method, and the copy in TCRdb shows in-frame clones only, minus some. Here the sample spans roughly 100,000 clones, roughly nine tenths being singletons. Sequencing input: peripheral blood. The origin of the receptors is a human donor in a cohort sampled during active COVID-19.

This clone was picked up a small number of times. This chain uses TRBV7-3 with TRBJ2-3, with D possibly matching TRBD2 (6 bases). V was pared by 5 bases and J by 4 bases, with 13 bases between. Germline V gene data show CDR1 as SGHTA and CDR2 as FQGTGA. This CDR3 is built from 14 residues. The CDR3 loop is CASSLDGTPDTQYF. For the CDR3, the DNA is TGTGCCAGCAGCCTGGACGGGACTCCAGATACGCAGTATTTT.

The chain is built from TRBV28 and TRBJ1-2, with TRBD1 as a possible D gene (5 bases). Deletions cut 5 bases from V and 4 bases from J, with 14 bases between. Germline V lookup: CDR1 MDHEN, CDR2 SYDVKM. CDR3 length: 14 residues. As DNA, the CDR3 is TGTGCCAGCAGTAGCGGGACGACTCCCTATGGCTACACCTTC. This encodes CASSSGTTPYGYTF.

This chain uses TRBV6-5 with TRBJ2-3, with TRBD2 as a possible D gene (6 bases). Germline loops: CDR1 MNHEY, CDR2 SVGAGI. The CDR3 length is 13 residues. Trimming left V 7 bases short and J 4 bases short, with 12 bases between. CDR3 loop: CASIREKADTQYF. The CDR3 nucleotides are TGTGCCAGCATACGGGAGAAGGCAGATACGCAGTATTTT.

The CDR3 DNA reads as TGTGCCAGCAGCGTAGGACAGGGGAACTACGAGCAGTACTTC. Translation gives CASSVGQGNYEQYF. The J gene is TRBJ2-7, the V gene TRBV9, with 8 bases aligning to TRBD1. The junction had 2 bases not matched to a gene; V was cut back by 0 bases and J by 3 bases. CDR3 size: 14 residues. Germline CDR1 and CDR2: SGDLS and YYNGEE.

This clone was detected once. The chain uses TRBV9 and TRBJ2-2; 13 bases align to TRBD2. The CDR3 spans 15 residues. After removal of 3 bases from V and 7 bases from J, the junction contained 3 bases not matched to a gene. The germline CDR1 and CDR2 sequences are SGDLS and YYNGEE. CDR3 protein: CASSGTSGSVGELFF. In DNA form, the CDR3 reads TGTGCCAGCAGCGGGACTAGCGGGAGTGTCGGGGAGCTGTTTTTT.

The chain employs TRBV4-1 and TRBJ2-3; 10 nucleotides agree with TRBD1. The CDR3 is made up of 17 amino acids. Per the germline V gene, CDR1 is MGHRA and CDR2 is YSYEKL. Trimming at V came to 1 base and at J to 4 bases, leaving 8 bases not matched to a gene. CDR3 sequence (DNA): TGCGCCAGCAGCCAAGGCCCGACAGGGGGCAGATCAGATACGCAGTATTTT. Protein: CASSQGPTGGRSDTQYF.

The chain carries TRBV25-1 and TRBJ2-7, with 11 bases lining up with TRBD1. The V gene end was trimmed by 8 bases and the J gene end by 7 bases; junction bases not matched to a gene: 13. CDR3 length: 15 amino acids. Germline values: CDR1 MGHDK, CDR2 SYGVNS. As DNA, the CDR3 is TGTGCCAGCCAAGTTGGACAGGGGGCGAATGGGGAGCAGTACTTC. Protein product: CASQVGQGANGEQYF.

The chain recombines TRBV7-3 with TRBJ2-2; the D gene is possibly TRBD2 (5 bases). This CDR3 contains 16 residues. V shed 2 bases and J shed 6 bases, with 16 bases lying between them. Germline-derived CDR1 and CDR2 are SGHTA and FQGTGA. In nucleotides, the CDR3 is TGTGCCAGCAGCTTAGACGGAGGAAGGAAGGCCGGGGAGCTGTTTTTT. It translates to CASSLDGGRKAGELFF.

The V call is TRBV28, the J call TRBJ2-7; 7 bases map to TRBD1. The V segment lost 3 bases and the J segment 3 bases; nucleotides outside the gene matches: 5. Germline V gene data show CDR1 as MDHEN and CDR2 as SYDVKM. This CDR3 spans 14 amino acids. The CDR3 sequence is CASSLPGQNYEQYF. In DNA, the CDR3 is TGTGCCAGCAGTTTGCCGGGACAGAACTACGAGCAGTACTTC.

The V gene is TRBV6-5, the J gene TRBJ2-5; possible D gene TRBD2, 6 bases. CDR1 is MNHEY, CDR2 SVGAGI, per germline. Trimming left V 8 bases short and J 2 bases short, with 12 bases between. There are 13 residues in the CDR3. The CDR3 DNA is TGTGCCAGCCGTCTGAGCGGGCAAGAGACCCAGTACTTC. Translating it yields CASRLSGQETQYF.